The 8 T cell receptor beta chains presented below share a single source sample, sequenced in a study of cytotoxic CD8 clonotypes in ibrutinib-treated CLL. Libraries were prepared by immunoSEQ multiplex PCR; TCRdb keeps only in-frame clonotypes and omits some of them. The sample has approximately 340,000 clones; roughly two thirds are singletons. The sequences come from PBMCs, collected after 36 months of ibrutinib treatment. The receptor source for this set is a human donor with chronic lymphocytic leukemia.

The chain is built from TRBV9 and TRBJ1-2; TRBD1 agrees at 8 bases. Germline values: CDR1 SGDLS, CDR2 YYNGEE. The CDR3 covers 14 residues. Germline trimming cut 0 bases from V and 8 bases from J; bases unmatched to any gene: 6. The CDR3 region has the DNA TGTGCCAGCAGCGTAGGGACAGGGATTTTAGGCTACACCTTC. Its translation is CASSVGTGILGYTF.

This chain links TRBV6-4 with TRBJ1-2; D might be TRBD1 (6 bases). The germline V gene has CDR1 MRHNA and CDR2 SNTAGT. V was pared by 1 base and J by 0 bases, with 15 bases between. The CDR3 sequence is 17 residues long. CDR3: CASSDFWGQLANYGYTF. CDR3 nucleotide sequence: TGTGCCAGCAGTGACTTTTGGGGACAATTAGCTAACTATGGCTACACCTTC.

This sequence joins TRBV29-1 and TRBJ2-5; D may correspond to TRBD1 or TRBD2 (5 bases each). This CDR3 is built from 13 residues. CDR1 and CDR2 from the germline V gene are SQVTM and ANQGSEA. Deletions cut 5 bases from V and 3 bases from J, with 13 bases between. CDR3: CSVRVGTKETQYF. CDR3 nucleotide sequence: TGCAGCGTTAGGGTCGGGACGAAAGAGACCCAGTACTTC.

The genes are TRBV11-2 and TRBJ2-7; 9 bases fit TRBD2. Germline trimming cut 1 base from V and 6 bases from J; bases unmatched to any gene: 7. The CDR3 is 15 residues long. Germline CDR1 is SGHAT and CDR2 is FQNNGV. Written as DNA, the CDR3 is TGTGCCAGCAGCTTAGGGTTAGCGGGAGTTCTCGAGCAGTACTTC. Translation gives CASSLGLAGVLEQYF.

This clone was observed a single time. V gene TRBV13 combines with J gene TRBJ1-1; the D is unclear. The germline gives CDR1 PRHDT, CDR2 FYEKMQ (reference sequence). V shed 0 bases and J shed 2 bases, with 10 bases lying between them. The CDR3 runs 15 residues. The CDR3 DNA reads TGTGCCAGCAGCTTAGGTCGTCAGTTAAACACTGAAGCTTTCTTT. The encoded protein is CASSLGRQLNTEAFF.

The chain combines TRBV5-1 with TRBJ2-3; a weak D match, TRBD2 (5 bases). V was clipped by 4 bases and J by 0 bases, with 12 bases between them. The CDR3 is made up of 15 amino acids. Looked up from germline, CDR1 is SGHRS and CDR2 is YFSETQ. The chain's CDR3 is CASSLEGISTDTQYF. The CDR3 coding sequence is TGCGCCAGCAGCCTTGAGGGAATCAGCACAGATACGCAGTATTTT.

J is TRBJ2-5 and V is TRBV2, with 7 positions matching TRBD1. Germline V lookup: CDR1 SNHLY, CDR2 FYNNEI. The CDR3 is made up of 13 amino acids. Unmatched junction bases numbered 5, after V lost 5 bases and J lost 5 bases. The CDR3 sequence: CASSRQGLETQYF. The DNA of the CDR3 is TGTGCCAGCAGTAGACAGGGTTTGGAGACCCAGTACTTC.

This chain uses TRBV27 with TRBJ2-2; 7 positions agree with TRBD2. This CDR3 has 15 residues. The germline V gene encodes CDR1 MNHEY and CDR2 SMNVEV (reference sequence). V lost 1 base, J lost 6 bases, and 5 bases stayed unmatched. As DNA, the CDR3 is TGTGCCAGCAGTTTATACGGGAGGCGAGCCGGGGAGCTGTTTTTT. Protein product: CASSLYGRRAGELFF.